Listed below are T cell receptor beta chains from one sample, sequenced in a study of blood T cell repertoires in COVID-19. This table comes from immunoSEQ multiplex PCR, and its TCRdb copy is limited to in-frame clones, with some not included. The sample holds fewer than 450,000 clones, under 95% seen once. Sequenced material: peripheral blood. The origin of the receptors is a young woman who had recovered from COVID-19. Each CDR3 is given with its conserved first and last residue. The D gene is left open where the match is weak. Not every row has a clone size; where given, it reads once, few, many or a size class.

TRBV27	.	TRBJ2-5	TRBD1	CASSLSGQGTRETQYF	TGTGCCAGCAGTTTATCTGGACAGGGCACTAGAGAGACCCAGTACTTC
TRBV4-3	.	TRBJ2-1	.	CASSQDPAGTYNEQFF	TGCGCCAGCAGCCAAGATCCGGCAGGGACCTACAATGAGCAGTTCTTC
TRBV27	.	TRBJ1-2	.	CASSLRGGANYGYTF	TGTGCCAGCAGTTTACGGGGAGGAGCTAACTATGGCTACACCTTC
TRBV4-3	.	TRBJ1-2	.	CASSQDARGRYGYTF	TGCGCCAGCAGCCAAGATGCCAGGGGAAGGTATGGCTACACCTTC
TRBV11-2	.	TRBJ2-1	.	CASSRSLASGEQFF	TGTGCCAGCAGCAGGAGCCTAGCGAGTGGTGAGCAGTTCTTC
TRBV12-5	.	TRBJ1-2	.	CASGQNYGYTF	TGTGCTAGTGGTCAGAACTATGGCTACACCTTC
TRBV5-6	.	TRBJ1-3	TRBD1	CASSPRTGKSSGNTIYF	TGTGCCAGCAGCCCGAGGACAGGGAAGAGCTCTGGAAACACCATATATTTT
TRBV28	.	TRBJ1-1	TRBD1	CASSTRTGDTEAFF	TGTGCCAGCAGTACCAGGACAGGGGACACTGAAGCTTTCTTT
TRBV19	.	TRBJ1-5	TRBD1	CASSPMGQGASNQPQHF	TGTGCCAGTAGCCCAATGGGACAGGGGGCGAGCAATCAGCCCCAGCATTTT
TRBV9	.	TRBJ1-2	.	CASSVATDFPYGYTF	TGTGCCAGCAGCGTAGCGACTGATTTCCCCTATGGCTACACCTTC
TRBV30	.	TRBJ1-5	.	CAWSSGLNEGDQPQHF	TGTGCCTGGAGTTCTGGGCTGAACGAGGGGGATCAGCCCCAGCATTTT
TRBV5-8	.	TRBJ1-1	TRBD1	CASSFDREAPEAFF	TGTGCCAGCAGCTTCGACAGGGAGGCTCCTGAAGCTTTCTTT
TRBV9	.	TRBJ2-3	TRBD2	CASSAGLAVISTDTQYF	TGTGCCAGCAGCGCTGGCCTAGCGGTTATTAGCACAGATACGCAGTATTTT
TRBV28	.	TRBJ2-3	.	CASSEPSKDTQYF	TGTGCCAGCAGTGAGCCGAGTAAGGATACGCAGTATTTT
TRBV6-2/TRBV6-3	.	TRBJ2-5	TRBD1	CASSYYRRGTGGETQYF	TGTGCCAGCAGTTACTACAGACGAGGGACAGGGGGGGAGACCCAGTACTTC
TRBV6-6	.	TRBJ1-2	.	CASSYGAPSEGYTF	TGTGCCAGCAGTTACGGGGCCCCTAGCGAAGGCTACACCTTC
TRBV9	.	TRBJ1-2	.	CASSGETRGYYGYTF	TGTGCCAGCAGCGGCGAGACCCGGGGGTACTATGGCTACACCTTC
TRBV6-5	.	TRBJ1-1	.	CASSYLGQTEAFF	TGTGCCAGCAGTTACTTGGGACAAACTGAAGCTTTCTTT
TRBV7-6	.	TRBJ1-3	TRBD1	CASSLLGGRNSGNTIYF	TGTGCCAGCAGCCTATTAGGGGGCAGAAACTCTGGAAACACCATATATTTT
TRBV27	.	TRBJ2-1	TRBD2	CASSRTSVTNEQFF	TGTGCCAGCTCGAGGACTAGCGTAACCAATGAGCAGTTCTTC
TRBV9	.	TRBJ2-3	.	CASSVRTVTDTQYF	TGTGCCAGCAGCGTAAGGACAGTAACAGATACGCAGTATTTT
TRBV7-9	.	TRBJ2-2	TRBD1	CASSLVRQGGGELFF	TGTGCCAGCAGCTTAGTCCGACAGGGCGGCGGGGAGCTGTTTTTT
TRBV5-1	.	TRBJ2-5	TRBD1	CASSLEQGAAETQYF	TGCGCCAGCAGCTTGGAGCAGGGGGCGGCAGAGACCCAGTACTTC
TRBV20-1	.	TRBJ1-5	.	CSASQGTNQPQHF	TGCAGTGCTAGTCAGGGAACTAATCAGCCCCAGCATTTT
TRBV10-2	.	TRBJ2-3	TRBD2	CASSESDGTSGSADTQYF	TGCGCCAGCAGTGAGTCAGACGGGACTAGCGGGAGTGCAGATACGCAGTATTTT
TRBV5-4	.	TRBJ2-3	.	CASSSRLGEGLSDTQYF	TGTGCCAGCAGCTCGAGACTGGGAGAAGGGTTGTCAGATACGCAGTATTTT
TRBV27	.	TRBJ2-3	.	CASRPTLLASSTDTQYF	TGTGCCAGCAGGCCAACCCTACTAGCCTCAAGCACAGATACGCAGTATTTT
TRBV29-1	.	TRBJ2-1	TRBD2	CSVAQRGTNEQFF	TGCAGCGTTGCCCAGCGGGGGACCAATGAGCAGTTCTTC
TRBV29-1	few	TRBJ1-2	.	CSVEDNGGGNYGYTF	TGCAGCGTTGAAGATAATGGCGGTGGGAACTATGGCTACACCTTC
TRBV6-5	few	TRBJ1-2	TRBD1	CASSRTGEGYGYTF	TGTGCCAGCAGTCGGACAGGGGAGGGGTATGGCTACACCTTC
TRBV30	once	TRBJ2-1	.	CAWSTGINEQFF	TGTGCCTGGAGTACGGGAATTAATGAGCAGTTCTTC
TRBV5-1	.	TRBJ2-5	TRBD1	CASSQEPQGDQYF	TGCGCCAGCAGCCAAGAACCGCAGGGGGACCAGTACTTC
TRBV7-9	.	TRBJ2-3	TRBD2	CASSFGRAGDPTDTQYF	TGTGCCAGCAGCTTCGGGCGAGCGGGAGACCCCACAGATACGCAGTATTTT
TRBV6-1	once	TRBJ2-1	TRBD1	CASSESGTGWNEQFF	TGTGCCAGCAGTGAATCGGGGACAGGGTGGAATGAGCAGTTCTTC
TRBV7-2	few	TRBJ1-1	TRBD1	CASSLETGSPRFEAFF	TGTGCCAGCAGCTTAGAGACAGGGTCCCCCCGCTTTGAAGCTTTCTTT
TRBV15	.	TRBJ2-2	.	CATSRSIAESYTGELFF	TGTGCCACCAGCAGATCAATAGCGGAGAGTTACACCGGGGAGCTGTTTTTT
TRBV10-2	.	TRBJ1-4	.	CASSPQGWGEKLFF	TGCGCCAGCAGTCCGCAGGGATGGGGTGAAAAACTGTTTTTT
TRBV4-1	once	TRBJ1-2	.	CASSQDIQNYGYTF	TGCGCCAGCAGCCAAGATATACAGAACTATGGCTACACCTTC
TRBV21-1	.	TRBJ2-1	.	CASSNWRDSRDEQFF	TGTGCCAGCAGCAACTGGAGGGACTCGCGGGATGAGCAGTTCTTC
TRBV7-8	.	TRBJ1-1	.	CASSQVRGLTEAFF	TGTGCCAGCAGCCAAGTCCGGGGTCTCACTGAAGCTTTCTTT
TRBV9	.	TRBJ2-3	.	CASSPQTRGTQYF	TGTGCCAGCAGCCCTCAGACCAGAGGCACGCAGTATTTT
TRBV5-1	.	TRBJ2-1	TRBD2	CASSVGTSGDEQFF	TGCGCCAGCAGCGTCGGGACTAGCGGCGATGAGCAGTTCTTC
TRBV11-2	.	TRBJ2-3	.	CASPIPSGPDTQYF	TGTGCCAGCCCCATCCCAAGCGGGCCAGATACGCAGTATTTT
TRBV19	.	TRBJ1-1	TRBD1	CASSTGGANTEAFF	TGTGCCAGTAGTACAGGGGGTGCGAACACTGAAGCTTTCTTT
TRBV2	.	TRBJ2-5	.	CASRGTGKTQYF	TGTGCCAGCAGGGGAACAGGGAAGACCCAGTACTTC
TRBV6-1	.	TRBJ1-1	.	CASSETRNTEAFF	TGTGCCAGCAGTGAAACAAGGAACACTGAAGCTTTCTTT
TRBV5-4	.	TRBJ2-1	TRBD2	CASSLAGASGTNEQFF	TGTGCCAGCAGCTTGGCCGGAGCTAGCGGGACGAATGAGCAGTTCTTC
TRBV7-8	once	TRBJ2-1	TRBD2	CASSPRTSGRSSYNEQFF	TGTGCCAGCAGCCCCCGGACTAGCGGGAGGTCCTCCTACAATGAGCAGTTCTTC
TRBV5-1	.	TRBJ2-5	TRBD1	CASSSDRGQETQYF	TGCGCCAGCAGCTCGGACAGGGGCCAAGAGACCCAGTACTTC
TRBV7-2	.	TRBJ1-5	.	CASSLAWGGSNQPQHF	TGTGCCAGCAGCTTAGCTTGGGGGGGAAGCAATCAGCCCCAGCATTTT
TRBV5-4	.	TRBJ2-1	.	CASSLGGEGAYNEQFF	TGTGCCAGCAGCTTGGGGGGGGAAGGCGCCTACAATGAGCAGTTCTTC
TRBV7-2	.	TRBJ2-1	TRBD2	CASSVERDDEQFF	TGTGCCAGCAGCGTCGAGCGGGACGATGAGCAGTTCTTC